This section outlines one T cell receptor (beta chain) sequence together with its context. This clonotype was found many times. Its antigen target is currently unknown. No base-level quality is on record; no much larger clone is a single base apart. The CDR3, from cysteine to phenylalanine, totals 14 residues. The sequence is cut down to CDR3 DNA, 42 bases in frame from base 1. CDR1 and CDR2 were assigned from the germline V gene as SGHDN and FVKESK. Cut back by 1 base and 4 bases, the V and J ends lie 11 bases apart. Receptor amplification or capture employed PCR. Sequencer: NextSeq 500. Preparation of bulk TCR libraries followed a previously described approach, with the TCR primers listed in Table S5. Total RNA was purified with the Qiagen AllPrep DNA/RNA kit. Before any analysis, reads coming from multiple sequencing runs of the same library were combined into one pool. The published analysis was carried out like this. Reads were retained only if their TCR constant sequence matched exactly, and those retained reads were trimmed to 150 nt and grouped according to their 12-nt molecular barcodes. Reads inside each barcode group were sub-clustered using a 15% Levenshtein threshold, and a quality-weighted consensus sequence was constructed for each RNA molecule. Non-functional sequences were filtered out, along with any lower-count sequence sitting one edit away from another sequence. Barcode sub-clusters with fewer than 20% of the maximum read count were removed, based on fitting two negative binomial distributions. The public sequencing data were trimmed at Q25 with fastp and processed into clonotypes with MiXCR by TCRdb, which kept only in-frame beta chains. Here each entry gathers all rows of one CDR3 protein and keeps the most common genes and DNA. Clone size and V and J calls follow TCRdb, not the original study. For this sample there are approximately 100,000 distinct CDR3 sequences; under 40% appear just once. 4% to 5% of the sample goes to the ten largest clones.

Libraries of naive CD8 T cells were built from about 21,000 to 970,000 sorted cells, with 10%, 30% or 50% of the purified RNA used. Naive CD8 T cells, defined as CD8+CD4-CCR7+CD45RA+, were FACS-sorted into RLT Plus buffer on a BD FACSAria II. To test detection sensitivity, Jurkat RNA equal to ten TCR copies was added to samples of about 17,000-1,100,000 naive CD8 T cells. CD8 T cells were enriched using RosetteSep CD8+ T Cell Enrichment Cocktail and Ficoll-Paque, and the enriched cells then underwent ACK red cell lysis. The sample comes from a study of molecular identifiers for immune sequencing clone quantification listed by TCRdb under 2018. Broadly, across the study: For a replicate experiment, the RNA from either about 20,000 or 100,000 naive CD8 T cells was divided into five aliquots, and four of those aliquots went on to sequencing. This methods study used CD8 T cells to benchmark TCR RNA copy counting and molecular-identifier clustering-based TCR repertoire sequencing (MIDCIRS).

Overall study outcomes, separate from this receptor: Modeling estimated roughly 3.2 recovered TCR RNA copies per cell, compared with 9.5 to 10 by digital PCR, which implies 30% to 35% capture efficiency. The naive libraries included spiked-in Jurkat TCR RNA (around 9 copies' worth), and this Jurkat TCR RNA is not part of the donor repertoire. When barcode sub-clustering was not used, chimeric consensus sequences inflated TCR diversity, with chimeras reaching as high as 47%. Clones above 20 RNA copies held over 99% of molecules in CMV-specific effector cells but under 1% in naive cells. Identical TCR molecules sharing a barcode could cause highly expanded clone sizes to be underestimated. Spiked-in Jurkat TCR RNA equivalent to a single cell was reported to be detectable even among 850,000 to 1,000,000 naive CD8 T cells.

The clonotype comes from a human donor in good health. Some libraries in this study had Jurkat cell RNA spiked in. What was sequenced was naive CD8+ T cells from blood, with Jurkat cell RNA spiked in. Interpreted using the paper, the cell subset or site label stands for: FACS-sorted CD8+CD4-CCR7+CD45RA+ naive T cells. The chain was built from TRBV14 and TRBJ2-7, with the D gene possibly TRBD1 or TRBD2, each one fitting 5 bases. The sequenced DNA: TGTGCCAGCAGCCAAGTCGCTGGGGGATACGAGCAGTACTTC. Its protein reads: CASSQVAGGYEQYF.